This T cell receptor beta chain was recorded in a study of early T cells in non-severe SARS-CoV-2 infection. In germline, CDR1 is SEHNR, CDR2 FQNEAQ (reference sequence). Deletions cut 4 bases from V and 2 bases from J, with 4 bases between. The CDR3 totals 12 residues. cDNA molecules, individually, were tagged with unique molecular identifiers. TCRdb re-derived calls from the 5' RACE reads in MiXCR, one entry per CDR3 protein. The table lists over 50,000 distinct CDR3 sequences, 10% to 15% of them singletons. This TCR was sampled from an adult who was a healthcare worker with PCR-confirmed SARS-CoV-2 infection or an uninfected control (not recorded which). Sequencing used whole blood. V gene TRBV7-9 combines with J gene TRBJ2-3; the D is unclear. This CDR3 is CASSYDTDTQYF. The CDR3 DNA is TGTGCCAGCAGCTACGACACAGATACGCAGTATTTT.